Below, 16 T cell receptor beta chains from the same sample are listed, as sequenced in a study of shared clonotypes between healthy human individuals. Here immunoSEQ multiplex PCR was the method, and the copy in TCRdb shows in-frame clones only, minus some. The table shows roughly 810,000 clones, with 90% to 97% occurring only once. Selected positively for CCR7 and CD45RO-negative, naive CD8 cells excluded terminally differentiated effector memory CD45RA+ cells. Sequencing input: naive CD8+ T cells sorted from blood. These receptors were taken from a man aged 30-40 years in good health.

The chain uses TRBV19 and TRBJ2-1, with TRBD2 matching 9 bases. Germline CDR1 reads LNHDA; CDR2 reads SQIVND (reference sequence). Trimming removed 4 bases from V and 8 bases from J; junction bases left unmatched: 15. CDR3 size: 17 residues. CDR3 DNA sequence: TGTGCCAGTAGTACTCCAATCTTTGGGACTAGCTTCTATGAGCAGTTCTTC. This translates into CASSTPIFGTSFYEQFF.

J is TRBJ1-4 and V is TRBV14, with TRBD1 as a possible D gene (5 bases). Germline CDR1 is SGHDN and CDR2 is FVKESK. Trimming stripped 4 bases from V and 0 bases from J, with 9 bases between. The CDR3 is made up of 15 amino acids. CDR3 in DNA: TGTGCCAGCAGCCGGGGGTTTGCAACTAATGAAAAACTGTTTTTT. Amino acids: CASSRGFATNEKLFF.

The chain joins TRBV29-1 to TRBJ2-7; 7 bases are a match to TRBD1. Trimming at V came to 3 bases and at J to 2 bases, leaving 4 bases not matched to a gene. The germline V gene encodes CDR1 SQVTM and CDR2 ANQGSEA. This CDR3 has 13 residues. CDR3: CSVETGTTYEQYF. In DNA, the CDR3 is TGCAGCGTTGAGACAGGGACCACCTACGAGCAGTACTTC.

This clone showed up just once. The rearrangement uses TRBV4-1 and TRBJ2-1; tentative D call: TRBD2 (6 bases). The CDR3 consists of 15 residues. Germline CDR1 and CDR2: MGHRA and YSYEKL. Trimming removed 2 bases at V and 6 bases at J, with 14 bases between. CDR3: CASSQFPGVGNEQFF. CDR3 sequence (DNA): TGCGCCAGCAGCCAATTCCCGGGGGTAGGCAATGAGCAGTTCTTC.

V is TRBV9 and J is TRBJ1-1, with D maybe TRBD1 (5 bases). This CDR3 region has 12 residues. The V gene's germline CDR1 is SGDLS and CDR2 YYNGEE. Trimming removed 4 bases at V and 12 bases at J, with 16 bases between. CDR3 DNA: TGTGCCAGCAGCAGCGGGACGCGGGGAACTTTCTTT. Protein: CASSSGTRGTFF.

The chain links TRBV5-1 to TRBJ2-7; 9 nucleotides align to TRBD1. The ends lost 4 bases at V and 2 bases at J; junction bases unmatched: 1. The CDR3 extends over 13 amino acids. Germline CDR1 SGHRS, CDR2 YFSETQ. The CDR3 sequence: CASSGTGPYEQYF. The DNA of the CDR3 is TGCGCCAGCAGCGGGACAGGGCCCTACGAGCAGTACTTC. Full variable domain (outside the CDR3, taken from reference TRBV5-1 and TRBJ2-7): KAGVTQTPRYLIKTRGQQVTLSCSPISGHRSVSWYQQTPGQGLQFLFEYFSETQRNKGNFPGRFSGRQFSNSRSEMNVSTLELGDSALYLCASSGTGPYEQYFGPGTRLTVT.

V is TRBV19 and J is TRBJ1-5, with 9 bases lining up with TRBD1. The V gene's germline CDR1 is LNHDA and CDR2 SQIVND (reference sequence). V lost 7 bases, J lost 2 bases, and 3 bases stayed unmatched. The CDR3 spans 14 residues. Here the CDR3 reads CASNDRGGNQPQHF. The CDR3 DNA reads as TGTGCCAGTAACGACAGGGGGGGCAATCAGCCCCAGCATTTT. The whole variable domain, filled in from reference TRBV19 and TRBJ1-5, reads DGGITQSPKYLFRKEGQNVTLSCEQNLNHDAMYWYRQDPGQGLRLIYYSQIVNDFQKGDIAEGYSVSREKKESFPLTVTSAQKNPTAFYLCASNDRGGNQPQHFGDGTRLSIL.

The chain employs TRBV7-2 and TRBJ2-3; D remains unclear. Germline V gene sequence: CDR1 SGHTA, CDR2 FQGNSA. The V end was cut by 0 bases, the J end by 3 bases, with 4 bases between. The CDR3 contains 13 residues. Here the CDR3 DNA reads TGTGCCAGCAGCTTAGCCCAGACAGATACGCAGTATTTT. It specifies CASSLAQTDTQYF.

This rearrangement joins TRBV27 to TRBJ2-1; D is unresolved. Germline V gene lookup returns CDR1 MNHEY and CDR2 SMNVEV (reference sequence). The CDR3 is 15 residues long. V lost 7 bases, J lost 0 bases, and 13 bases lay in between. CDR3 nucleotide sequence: TGTGCCAGCAATCAAGGGCACAGCTCCTACAATGAGCAGTTCTTC. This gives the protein CASNQGHSSYNEQFF.

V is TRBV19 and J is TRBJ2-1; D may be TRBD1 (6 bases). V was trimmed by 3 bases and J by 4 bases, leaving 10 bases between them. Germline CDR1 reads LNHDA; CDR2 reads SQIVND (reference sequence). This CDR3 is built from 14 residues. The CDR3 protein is CASSIWDTYNEQFF. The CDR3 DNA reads TGTGCCAGTAGTATCTGGGACACGTACAATGAGCAGTTCTTC.

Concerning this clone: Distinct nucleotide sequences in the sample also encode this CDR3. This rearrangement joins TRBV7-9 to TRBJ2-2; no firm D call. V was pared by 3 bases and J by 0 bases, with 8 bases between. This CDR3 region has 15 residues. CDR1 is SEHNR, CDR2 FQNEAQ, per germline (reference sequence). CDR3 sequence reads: CASSLERTNTGELFF. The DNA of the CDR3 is TGTGCCAGCAGCTTGGAAAGGACGAACACCGGGGAGCTGTTTTTT.

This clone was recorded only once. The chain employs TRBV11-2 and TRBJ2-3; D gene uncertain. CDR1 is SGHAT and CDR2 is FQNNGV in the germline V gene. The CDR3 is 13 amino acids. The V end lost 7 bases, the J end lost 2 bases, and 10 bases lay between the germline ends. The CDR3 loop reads CASNYRATDTQYF. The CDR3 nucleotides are TGTGCCAGCAACTATCGGGCCACAGATACGCAGTATTTT.

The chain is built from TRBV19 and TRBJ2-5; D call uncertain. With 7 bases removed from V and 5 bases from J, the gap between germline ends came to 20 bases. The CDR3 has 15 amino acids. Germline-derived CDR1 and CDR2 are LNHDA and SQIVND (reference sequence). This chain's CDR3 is CASKDQDDPRETQYF. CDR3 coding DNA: TGTGCCAGTAAAGACCAAGACGACCCCCGGGAGACCCAGTACTTC. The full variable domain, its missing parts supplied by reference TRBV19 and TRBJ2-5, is DGGITQSPKYLFRKEGQNVTLSCEQNLNHDAMYWYRQDPGQGLRLIYYSQIVNDFQKGDIAEGYSVSREKKESFPLTVTSAQKNPTAFYLCASKDQDDPRETQYFGPGTRLLVL.

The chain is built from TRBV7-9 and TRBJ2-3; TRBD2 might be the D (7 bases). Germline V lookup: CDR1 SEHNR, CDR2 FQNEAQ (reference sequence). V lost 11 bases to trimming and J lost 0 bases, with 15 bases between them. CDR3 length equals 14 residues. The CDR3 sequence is CASRRGGSTDTQYF. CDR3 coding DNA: TGTGCCTCCAGGCGCGGGGGCAGCACAGATACGCAGTATTTT. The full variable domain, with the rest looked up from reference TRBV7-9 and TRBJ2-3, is DTGVSQNPRHKITKRGQNVTFRCDPISEHNRLYWYRQTLGQGPEFLTYFQNEAQLEKSRLLSDRFSAERPKGSFSTLEIQRTEQGDSAMYLCASRRGGSTDTQYFGPGTRLTVL.

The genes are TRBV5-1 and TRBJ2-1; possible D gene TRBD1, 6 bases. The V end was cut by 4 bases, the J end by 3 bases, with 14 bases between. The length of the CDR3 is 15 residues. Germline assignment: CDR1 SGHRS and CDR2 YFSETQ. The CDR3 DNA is TGCGCCAGCAGCATACGTCGGGACAACTACAATGAGCAGTTCTTC. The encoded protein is CASSIRRDNYNEQFF. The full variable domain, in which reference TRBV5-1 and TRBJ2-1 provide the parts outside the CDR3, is KAGVTQTPRYLIKTRGQQVTLSCSPISGHRSVSWYQQTPGQGLQFLFEYFSETQRNKGNFPGRFSGRQFSNSRSEMNVSTLELGDSALYLCASSIRRDNYNEQFFGPGTRLTVL.

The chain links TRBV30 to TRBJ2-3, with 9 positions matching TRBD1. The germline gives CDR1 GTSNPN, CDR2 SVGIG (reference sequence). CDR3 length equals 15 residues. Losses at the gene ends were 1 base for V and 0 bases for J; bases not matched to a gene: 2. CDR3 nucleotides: TGTGCCTGGAGTGGACAGGGGGGGAGCACAGATACGCAGTATTTT. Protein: CAWSGQGGSTDTQYF.